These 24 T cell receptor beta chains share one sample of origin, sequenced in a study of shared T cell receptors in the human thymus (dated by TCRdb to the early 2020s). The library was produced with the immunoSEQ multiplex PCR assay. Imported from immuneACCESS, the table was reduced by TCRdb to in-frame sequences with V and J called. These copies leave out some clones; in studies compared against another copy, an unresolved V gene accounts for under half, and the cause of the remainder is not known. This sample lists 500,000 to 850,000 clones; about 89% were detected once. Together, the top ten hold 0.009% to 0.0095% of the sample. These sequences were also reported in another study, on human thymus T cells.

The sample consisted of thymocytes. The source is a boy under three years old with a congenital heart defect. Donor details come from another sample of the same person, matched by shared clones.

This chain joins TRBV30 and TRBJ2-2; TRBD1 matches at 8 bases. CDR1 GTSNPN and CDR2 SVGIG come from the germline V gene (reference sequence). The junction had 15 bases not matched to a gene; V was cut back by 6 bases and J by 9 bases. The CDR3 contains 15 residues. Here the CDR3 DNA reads TGTGCCTGCACACCGACAGGGGCGATGCCGCGGGAGCTGTTTTTT. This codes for CACTPTGAMPRELFF.

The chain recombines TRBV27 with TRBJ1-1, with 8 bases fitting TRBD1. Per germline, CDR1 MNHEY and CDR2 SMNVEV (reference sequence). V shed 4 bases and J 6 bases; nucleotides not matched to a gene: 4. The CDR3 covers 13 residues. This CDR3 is CASSCQGASEAFF. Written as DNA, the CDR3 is TGTGCCAGCAGTTGCCAGGGGGCGTCTGAAGCTTTCTTT.

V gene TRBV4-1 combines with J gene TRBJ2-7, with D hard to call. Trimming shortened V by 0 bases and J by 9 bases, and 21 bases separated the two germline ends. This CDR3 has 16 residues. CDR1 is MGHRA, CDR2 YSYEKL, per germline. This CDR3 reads CASSQEVAKQATMQYF. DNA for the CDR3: TGCGCCAGCAGCCAAGAAGTAGCCAAGCAAGCCACGATGCAGTACTTC.

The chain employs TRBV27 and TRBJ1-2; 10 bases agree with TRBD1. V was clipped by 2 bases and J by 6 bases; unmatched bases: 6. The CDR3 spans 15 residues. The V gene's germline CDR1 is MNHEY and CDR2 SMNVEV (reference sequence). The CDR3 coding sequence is TGTGCCAGCAGTTTAAAGGGACAGGGGTTACATGGCTACACCTTC. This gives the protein CASSLKGQGLHGYTF.

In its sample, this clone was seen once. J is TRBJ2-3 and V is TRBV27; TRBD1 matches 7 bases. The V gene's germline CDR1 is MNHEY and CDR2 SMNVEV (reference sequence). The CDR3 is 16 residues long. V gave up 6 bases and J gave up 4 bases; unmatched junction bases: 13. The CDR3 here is CASSQTGALGPDTQYF. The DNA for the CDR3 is TGTGCCAGCAGCCAAACAGGGGCATTAGGTCCAGATACGCAGTATTTT.

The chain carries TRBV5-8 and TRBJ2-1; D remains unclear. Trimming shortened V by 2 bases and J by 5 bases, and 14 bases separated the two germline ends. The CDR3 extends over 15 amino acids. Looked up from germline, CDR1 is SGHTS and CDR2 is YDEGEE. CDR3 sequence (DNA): TGTGCCAGCAGCTTCACAGTCGCCCGTCACAATGAGCAGTTCTTC. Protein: CASSFTVARHNEQFF.

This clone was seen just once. CDR3 DNA: TGCGCCAGCGCTCCTGGACTAGCGGGAGGCCGCTCCTACGAGCAGTACTTC. This codes for CASAPGLAGGRSYEQYF. The chain links TRBV10-1 to TRBJ2-7, with TRBD2 matching 14 bases. Germline CDR1 reads WNHNN; CDR2 reads SYGVQD (reference sequence). The CDR3 runs to 17 residues. The V gene end was trimmed by 8 bases and the J gene end by 0 bases; junction bases not matched to a gene: 9.

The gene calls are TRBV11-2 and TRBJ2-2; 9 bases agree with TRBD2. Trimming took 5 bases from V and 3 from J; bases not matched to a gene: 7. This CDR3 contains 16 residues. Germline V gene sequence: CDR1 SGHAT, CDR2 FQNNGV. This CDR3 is CASSLISGRYTGELFF. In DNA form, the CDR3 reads TGTGCCAGCAGCCTTATAAGCGGGAGGTACACCGGGGAGCTGTTTTTT.

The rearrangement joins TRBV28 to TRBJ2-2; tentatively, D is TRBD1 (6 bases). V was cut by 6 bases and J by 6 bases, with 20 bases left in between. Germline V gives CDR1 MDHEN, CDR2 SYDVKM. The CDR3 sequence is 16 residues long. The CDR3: CASRIQGRSIPGELFF. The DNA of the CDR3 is TGTGCCAGCAGGATACAGGGTCGATCGATCCCCGGGGAGCTGTTTTTT.

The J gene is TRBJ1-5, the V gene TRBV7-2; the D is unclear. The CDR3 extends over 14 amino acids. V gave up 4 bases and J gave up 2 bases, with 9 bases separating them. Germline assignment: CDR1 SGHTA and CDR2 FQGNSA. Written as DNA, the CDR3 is TGTGCCAGCAGCTATGCCGGAGGCAATCAGCCCCAGCATTTT. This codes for CASSYAGGNQPQHF.

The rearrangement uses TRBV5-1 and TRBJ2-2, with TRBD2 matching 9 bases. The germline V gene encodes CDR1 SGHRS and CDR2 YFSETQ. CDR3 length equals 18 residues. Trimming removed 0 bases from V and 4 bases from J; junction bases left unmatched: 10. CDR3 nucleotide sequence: TGCGCCAGCAGCTTGGCCCATAGGGCGGGAGGGCCCACCGGGGAGCTGTTTTTT. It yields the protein CASSLAHRAGGPTGELFF.

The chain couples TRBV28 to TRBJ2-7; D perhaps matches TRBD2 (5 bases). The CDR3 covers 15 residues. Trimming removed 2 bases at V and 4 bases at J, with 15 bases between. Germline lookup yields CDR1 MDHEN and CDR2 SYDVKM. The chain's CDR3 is CASSLVRVAGYEQYF. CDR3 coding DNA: TGTGCCAGCAGTTTAGTGAGGGTAGCAGGTTACGAGCAGTACTTC.

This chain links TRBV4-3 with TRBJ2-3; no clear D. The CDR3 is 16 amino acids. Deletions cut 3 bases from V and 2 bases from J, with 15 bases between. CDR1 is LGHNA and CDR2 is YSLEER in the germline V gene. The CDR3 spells CASSQAPIIHTDTQYF. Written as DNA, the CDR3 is TGCGCCAGCAGCCAGGCCCCGATTATACACACAGATACGCAGTATTTT.

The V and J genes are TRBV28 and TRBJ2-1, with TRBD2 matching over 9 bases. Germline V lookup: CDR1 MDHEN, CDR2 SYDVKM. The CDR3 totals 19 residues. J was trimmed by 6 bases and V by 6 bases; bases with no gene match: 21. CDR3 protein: CASSQALAGWPTPRNEQFF. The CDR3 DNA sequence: TGTGCCAGCAGCCAGGCGCTAGCGGGGTGGCCTACACCGCGCAATGAGCAGTTCTTC.

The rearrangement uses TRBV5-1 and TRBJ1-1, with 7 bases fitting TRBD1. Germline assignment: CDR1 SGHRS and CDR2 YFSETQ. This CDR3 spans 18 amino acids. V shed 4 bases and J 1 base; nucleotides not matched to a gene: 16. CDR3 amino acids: CASSEAIITGTENTEAFF. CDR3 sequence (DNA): TGCGCCAGCAGCGAAGCCATCATCACCGGGACAGAGAACACTGAAGCTTTCTTT.

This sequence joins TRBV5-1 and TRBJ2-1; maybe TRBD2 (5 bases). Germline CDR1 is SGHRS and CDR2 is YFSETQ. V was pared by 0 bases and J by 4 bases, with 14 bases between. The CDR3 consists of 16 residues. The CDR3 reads CASSLVLEGGYNEQFF. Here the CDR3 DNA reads TGCGCCAGCAGCTTGGTCTTAGAGGGCGGATACAATGAGCAGTTCTTC.

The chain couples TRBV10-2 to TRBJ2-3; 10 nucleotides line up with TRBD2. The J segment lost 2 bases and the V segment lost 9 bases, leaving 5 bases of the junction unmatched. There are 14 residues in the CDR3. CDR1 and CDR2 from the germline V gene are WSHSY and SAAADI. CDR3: CASRSGRDTDTQYF. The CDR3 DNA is TGCGCCAGTCGAAGCGGGAGGGACACAGATACGCAGTATTTT.

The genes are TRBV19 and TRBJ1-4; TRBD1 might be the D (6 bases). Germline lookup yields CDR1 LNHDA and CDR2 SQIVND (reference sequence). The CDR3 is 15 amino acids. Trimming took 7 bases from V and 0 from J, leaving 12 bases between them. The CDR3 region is CASTGDDATNEKLFF. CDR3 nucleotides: TGTGCCAGTACAGGGGACGATGCAACTAATGAAAAACTGTTTTTT.

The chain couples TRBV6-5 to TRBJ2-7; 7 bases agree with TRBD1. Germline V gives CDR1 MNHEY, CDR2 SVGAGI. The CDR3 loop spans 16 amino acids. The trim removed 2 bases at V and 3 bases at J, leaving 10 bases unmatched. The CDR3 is CASSYISTGIIYEQYF. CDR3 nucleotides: TGTGCCAGCAGTTACATTTCGACAGGGATAATCTACGAGCAGTACTTC.

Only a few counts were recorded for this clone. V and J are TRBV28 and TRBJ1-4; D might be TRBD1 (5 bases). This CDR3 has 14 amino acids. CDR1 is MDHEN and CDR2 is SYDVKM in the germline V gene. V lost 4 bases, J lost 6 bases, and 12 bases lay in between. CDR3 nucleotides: TGTGCCAGCAGTTCTTCCGGGACTGATGAAAAACTGTTTTTT. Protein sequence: CASSSSGTDEKLFF.

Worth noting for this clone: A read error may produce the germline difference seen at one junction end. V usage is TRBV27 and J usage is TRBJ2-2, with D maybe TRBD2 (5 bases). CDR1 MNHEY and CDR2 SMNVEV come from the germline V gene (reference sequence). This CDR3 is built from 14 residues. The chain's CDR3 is CASSPPGNPGELFF. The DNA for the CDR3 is TGTGCCAGCAGCCCTCCGGGGAACCCCGGGGAGCTGTTTTTT.

CDR3 loop: CASSKDAGDSYEQYF. The CDR3, as DNA: TGTGCCAGTAGTAAGGACGCGGGGGATTCCTACGAGCAGTACTTC. This chain connects TRBV19 to TRBJ2-7, with TRBD2 matching 7 bases. Germline V gene data show CDR1 as LNHDA and CDR2 as SQIVND (reference sequence). With 4 bases clipped from V and 1 base from J, the junction kept 7 bases outside the gene matches. This CDR3 is 15 amino acids long.

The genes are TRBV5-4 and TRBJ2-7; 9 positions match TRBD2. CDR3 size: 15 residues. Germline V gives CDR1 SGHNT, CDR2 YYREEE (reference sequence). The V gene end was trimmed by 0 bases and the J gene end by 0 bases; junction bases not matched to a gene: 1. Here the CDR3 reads CASSLEREVSYEQYF. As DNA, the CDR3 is TGTGCCAGCAGCTTGGAGCGGGAGGTCTCCTACGAGCAGTACTTC.

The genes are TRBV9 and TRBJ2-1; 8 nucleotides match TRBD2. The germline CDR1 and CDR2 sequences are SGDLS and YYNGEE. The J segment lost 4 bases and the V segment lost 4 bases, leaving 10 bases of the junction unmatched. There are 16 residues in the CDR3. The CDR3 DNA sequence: TGTGCCAGCAGCCTACCGGGACTAGTTCCTTACAATGAGCAGTTCTTC. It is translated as CASSLPGLVPYNEQFF.